This T cell receptor (beta chain) was profiled in a study of blood T cell repertoires in COVID-19. TCRdb's table, derived via immunoSEQ multiplex PCR, lists solely in-frame clones and lacks some. In the table there are about 180,000 clones, 75% to 85% of which are singletons. This clonotype was obtained from a human donor in a cohort sampled during active COVID-19. The specimen was peripheral blood.

The CDR3 bases are TGCGCCAGCAGTGATTGGACGGCAGGGGGCTCCTACGAGCAGTACTTC. Amino acids: CASSDWTAGGSYEQYF. The rearrangement uses TRBV10-1 and TRBJ2-7, with TRBD1 matching over 7 bases. This CDR3 region has 16 residues. V gave up 3 bases and J gave up 0 bases; unmatched junction bases: 8. The germline gives CDR1 WNHNN, CDR2 SYGVQD (reference sequence).